Below, 3 T cell receptor beta chains from the same sample are listed, as sequenced in a study of monozygotic twins with inflammatory bowel disease (dated by TCRdb to about 2019). Libraries were made using 5' RACE. Sequenced using an Illumina HiSeq 2500. The reads underwent TCRdb reprocessing, giving one record for each CDR3 protein sequence and no DNA. The sample table includes fewer than 550,000 distinct CDR3 sequences. The top ten hold about 2.6% of the sample. Sequenced sample: blood. These receptors were taken from a human donor with ulcerative colitis or Crohn's disease, or a healthy co-twin of an affected twin (not recorded which).

The genes are TRBV15 and TRBJ2-3; TCRdb indicates TRBD1, and absent DNA this call remains unverified. Germline V gene sequence: CDR1 LNHNV, CDR2 YYDKDF (reference sequence). This CDR3 region has 15 residues. The CDR3: CATRNGGPSTDTQYF.

The CDR3 loop is CASSMDSAYGYTF. This rearrangement joins TRBV19 to TRBJ1-2. Germline V gene lookup returns CDR1 LNHDA and CDR2 SQIVND (reference sequence). This CDR3 is 13 amino acids long.

CDR3 amino acids: CASRTGTGDTEAFF. The chain recombines TRBV2 with TRBJ1-1; TCRdb proposes TRBD1, but this gene call is untestable without DNA. Germline V gene sequence: CDR1 SNHLY, CDR2 FYNNEI. This CDR3 is built from 14 residues.